This T cell receptor (beta chain) originates from a study of early T cells in non-severe SARS-CoV-2 infection (dated by TCRdb to the early 2020s). Some background on the complete study: Because TCR sequencing relied on bulk RNA taken from unsorted whole blood, pairing of alpha and beta chains was not possible.

Library creation used 5' RACE. The sample was run on a NextSeq 500. Unique molecular identifiers were attached to individual cDNA molecules in the TCR library protocol so that sequencing error and PCR bias could be corrected. Sequencing covered both TCR alpha and beta chains, and within each sample the abundances of alpha and beta sequences were tightly co-correlated. Under the source paper's analysis protocol: Decombinator V4 was used to perform V gene, J gene and CDR3 annotation of TCR sequences. TCRs were defined as expanded if a significant change between any two time points was detected under a Poisson model with p below 0.0001. TCR abundances were normalised to the total number of TCRs sequenced in each sample and reported as counts per million. TRAV1-2 paired with TRAJ12, TRAJ20 or TRAJ33 defined MAIT TCRs, while TRAV10 paired with TRAJ18 defined iNKT TCRs. VDJdb, accessed on 1 November 2021, was searched for TCRs annotated for CMV, EBV and SARS-CoV-2, and TCRs annotated for more than one antigen were excluded. TCRdb took the public reads, trimmed them with fastp at Q25, ran MiXCR for clone calling and kept in-frame beta chains. CDR3 protein sequences are deduplicated, and each keeps its most common genes and DNA. The V and J calls and clone size come from TCRdb's table, not from the authors' own analysis. In this sample the table shows 56,000 or so distinct CDR3 sequences, over 9.5% of which occur a single time. In total, the top ten clones hold over 5% of the sample.

The CDR3 contains 12 residues, cysteine and phenylalanine counted. The sequence is cut down to CDR3 DNA, 36 bases in frame from base 1. The CDR1 and CDR2 encoded by the germline V gene are MRHNA and SNTAGT. Between the V and J ends, shortened by 8 bases and 2 bases respectively, the junction contains 9 bases. Set within a cohort of healthcare workers in London, UK, this nested case-control study involved weekly PCR testing of nasopharyngeal swabs along with blood sampling. Healthcare workers were enrolled in the week of the UK lockdown, from 23 to 31 March 2020, and were followed every week for up to roughly 15 weeks. In the case of this clonotype: Its antigen remains unidentified. Per-base quality was not reported, and no clone a single base away is much larger than it.

General study outcomes and caveats: VDJdb matching was skewed toward anti-spike CD8 responses and likely underestimated virus-specific expansions by missing private and CD4 specificities.

Sequencing used whole blood. The clonotype originates from an adult who was a healthcare worker with PCR-confirmed SARS-CoV-2 infection or an uninfected control (not recorded which). This chain is built from TRBV6-4 and TRBJ2-5; the D gene could be TRBD1 or TRBD2, each one agreeing over 5 bases. Here is the DNA: TGTGCCAGCGGGACGGTACAAGAGACCCAGTACTTC. It is translated as CASGTVQETQYF.